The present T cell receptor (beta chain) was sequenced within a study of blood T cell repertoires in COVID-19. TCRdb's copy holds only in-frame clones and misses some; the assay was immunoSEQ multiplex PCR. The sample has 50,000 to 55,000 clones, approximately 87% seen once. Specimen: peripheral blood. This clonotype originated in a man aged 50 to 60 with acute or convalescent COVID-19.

The CDR3 is CASSPGYGNQPQHF. The CDR3, as DNA: TGTGCCAGCAGCCCGGGGTATGGCAATCAGCCCCAGCATTTT. The chain joins TRBV3-1 (or the pseudogene TRBV3-2) to TRBJ1-5; D not certain. CDR1 is LGHDT and CDR2 is YNNKEL in the germline V gene (reference sequence). The CDR3 sequence is 14 residues long. V was trimmed by 4 bases and J by 2 bases, leaving 9 bases between them.